This record covers a single T cell receptor beta chain. The data originate from a study of OX40 agonist ivuxolimab in advanced cancers. Germline V gives CDR1 LGHNT, CDR2 FRNRAP. J lost 3 bases, V lost 4 bases, and 4 bases had no gene match. The length of the CDR3 is 15 residues. Profiling relied on immunoSEQ multiplex PCR, and the TCRdb table lists in-frame clones only, not all of them. Found here are tens of thousands of clones, approximately 86% of them singletons; the top ten hold less than 35%. The chain links TRBV12-5 to TRBJ2-7, with TRBD1 identical over 12 bases. The material was CD4+ or CD8+ T cells sorted from blood, obtained in a trial of the OX40 agonist ivuxolimab. The TCR was taken from an adult with an advanced solid tumor such as melanoma, head and neck, liver or kidney cancer. CDR3 protein: CASGWGTGGDYEQYF. The CDR3, as DNA: TGTGCTAGTGGTTGGGGGACAGGGGGCGACTACGAGCAGTACTTC. The full variable domain, in which reference TRBV12-5 and TRBJ2-7 provide the parts outside the CDR3, is DARVTQTPRHKVTEMGQEVTMRCQPILGHNTVFWYRQTMMQGLELLAYFRNRAPLDDSGMPKDRFSAEMPDATLATLKIQPSEPRDSAVYFCASGWGTGGDYEQYFGPGTRLTVT.